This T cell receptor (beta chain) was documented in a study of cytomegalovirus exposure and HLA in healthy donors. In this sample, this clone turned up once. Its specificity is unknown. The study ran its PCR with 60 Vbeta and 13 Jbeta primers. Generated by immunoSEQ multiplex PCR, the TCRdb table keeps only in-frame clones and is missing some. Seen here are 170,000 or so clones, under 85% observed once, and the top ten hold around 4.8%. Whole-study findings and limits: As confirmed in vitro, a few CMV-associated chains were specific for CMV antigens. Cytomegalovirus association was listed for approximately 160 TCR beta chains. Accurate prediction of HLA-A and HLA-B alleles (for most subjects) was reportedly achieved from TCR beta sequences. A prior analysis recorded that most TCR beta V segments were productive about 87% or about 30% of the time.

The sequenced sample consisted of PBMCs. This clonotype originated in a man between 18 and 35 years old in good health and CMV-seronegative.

CDR3 sequence (DNA): TGTGCCTGGAGTTTCTGGGGTGCGGGAGGCGATGAGCAGTTCTTC. This encodes CAWSFWGAGGDEQFF. This chain uses TRBV30 with TRBJ2-1, with 8 bases aligning to TRBD2. CDR1 and CDR2 from the germline V gene are GTSNPN and SVGIG (reference sequence). The CDR3 is 15 amino acids. V trimming: 2 bases; J trimming: 8 bases; junction bases outside the gene matches: 11.